The source of this T cell receptor (beta chain) is a study of blood T cell repertoires in COVID-19. Looking at the study overall: Specimens from acute and convalescent COVID-19 originated in the United States, Italy and Spain. PBMCs, B-cell-depleted T cells, or T cells provided the cDNA or gDNA that made up the material.

This table comes from immunoSEQ multiplex PCR, and its TCRdb copy is limited to in-frame clones, with some not included. Altogether roughly 170,000 clones are present, roughly four fifths being singletons, with the ten largest covering roughly 6.3%. V shed 2 bases and J 6 bases; nucleotides not matched to a gene: 5. The CDR3 extends over 14 amino acids. Germline lookup yields CDR1 SGDLS and CDR2 YYNGEE. Source material: peripheral blood. The J gene is TRBJ2-1, the V gene TRBV9; 7 nucleotides agree with TRBD2. The sequence came from a human donor in a cohort sampled during active COVID-19. CDR3 coding DNA: TGTGCCAGCAGCGTCACTAGCGCCCGCAATGAGCAGTTCTTC. Translation gives CASSVTSARNEQFF. Based on the CDR3 plus reference TRBV9 and TRBJ2-1, the full variable domain is DSGVTQTPKHLITATGQRVTLRCSPRSGDLSVYWYQQSLDQGLQFLIQYYNGEERAKGNILERFSAQQFPDLHSELNLSSLELGDSALYFCASSVTSARNEQFFGPGTRLTVL.